This T cell receptor beta chain came from a study of sequential checkpoint blockade in melanoma. As for the study in general: First-line arms were nivolumab then ipilimumab, or the reverse, randomized 1:1.

Treatment here: randomized to nivolumab then ipilimumab (arm A) or the reverse (arm B). V lost 2 bases to trimming and J lost 7 bases, with 12 bases between them. Germline assignment: CDR1 SGHDN and CDR2 FVKESK. The CDR3 extends over 13 amino acids. Sequencing used immunoSEQ multiplex PCR; TCRdb keeps in-frame clones, though not all of them. Among more than 9,000 clones, roughly 72% were seen once, and the ten largest hold 50%. The receptor was derived from a human donor with melanoma. Sequenced material: CD8+ T cells sorted from blood (inferred from file names), taken from a patient given nivolumab and ipilimumab in sequence. The gene calls are TRBV14 and TRBJ2-7; no firm D call. The CDR3 DNA sequence: TGTGCCAGCAGCCAATCACCGCGGTCTGAGCAGTACTTC. Amino acid sequence: CASSQSPRSEQYF.